A selection of T cell receptor beta chains follows, all from one sample in a study of technical replicates of blood from a handful of donors. Clones were sequenced by immunoSEQ multiplex PCR, and TCRdb holds only the in-frame ones, with some missing. The sample lists around 63,000 clones, 98% seen once, with under 0.2% in the top ten. The specimen was T cells isolated from PBMCs. Receptor source: a human donor in good health. Both conserved end residues are part of each CDR3. D genes are given only for firm matches. Clone size is stated in some rows and not others, as once, few, many or a class when expanded.

J: TRBJ1-4; V: TRBV5-6; size: -; D: TRBD1; CDR3: CASSFTGAKNEKLFF; DNA: TGTGCCAGCAGCTTCACAGGGGCGAAAAATGAAAAACTGTTTTTT
J: TRBJ2-1; V: TRBV5-6; size: -; D: TRBD2; CDR3: CASSFTSGRNNEQFF; DNA: TGTGCCAGCAGCTTTACTAGCGGGAGGAACAATGAGCAGTTCTTC
J: TRBJ1-5; V: TRBV19; size: once; D: TRBD1; CDR3: CASSRDSQNQPQHF; DNA: TGTGCCAGTAGCCGGGACAGCCAAAATCAGCCCCAGCATTTT
J: TRBJ1-2; V: TRBV29-1; size: -; D: -; CDR3: CSVEDPRPGSSGYTF; DNA: TGCAGCGTTGAAGACCCCCGCCCAGGGTCATCTGGCTACACCTTC
J: TRBJ2-2; V: TRBV5-1; size: -; D: TRBD2; CDR3: CASRGTAGVPPGELFF; DNA: TGCGCCAGCAGGGGTACAGCGGGAGTCCCCCCCGGGGAGCTGTTTTTT
J: TRBJ1-2; V: TRBV4-1; size: -; D: TRBD1; CDR3: CASSQVISGSGQGLYGYTF; DNA: TGCGCCAGCAGCCAAGTTATCTCGGGTTCGGGACAGGGCCTCTATGGCTACACCTTC
J: TRBJ2-5; V: TRBV28; size: -; D: -; CDR3: CASTLGQETQYF; DNA: TGTGCCAGCACCCTAGGTCAAGAGACCCAGTACTTC
J: TRBJ2-5; V: TRBV18; size: -; D: -; CDR3: CASSPGEETQYF; DNA: TGTGCCAGCTCACCAGGAGAAGAGACCCAGTACTTC
J: TRBJ2-1; V: TRBV10-1; size: -; D: TRBD2; CDR3: CASSDILAAEQFF; DNA: TGCGCCAGCAGCGATATTCTAGCGGCTGAGCAGTTCTTC
J: TRBJ2-2; V: TRBV7-9; size: once; D: -; CDR3: CASSLWGPDTGELFF; DNA: TGTGCCAGCAGCTTATGGGGGCCGGACACCGGGGAGCTGTTTTTT
J: TRBJ2-3; V: TRBV2; size: -; D: TRBD2; CDR3: CASRSAGGPGDTQYF; DNA: TGTGCCAGCAGATCAGCGGGGGGGCCGGGAGATACGCAGTATTTT
J: TRBJ1-5; V: TRBV19; size: -; D: -; CDR3: CASSGLGIGQPQHF; DNA: TGTGCCAGTTCAGGCTTAGGTATCGGTCAGCCCCAGCATTTT
J: TRBJ2-3; V: TRBV5-1; size: -; D: -; CDR3: CASSLASSTDTQYF; DNA: TGCGCCAGCAGCTTGGCTTCCAGCACAGATACGCAGTATTTT
J: TRBJ1-1; V: TRBV6-5; size: -; D: -; CDR3: CASSYSKSGRRAFF; DNA: TGTGCCAGCAGTTACTCGAAATCGGGTCGGCGAGCTTTCTTT
J: TRBJ1-1; V: TRBV2; size: -; D: TRBD1; CDR3: CASSFDPGTGMNTEAFF; DNA: TGTGCCAGCAGCTTTGACCCCGGGACAGGGATGAACACTGAAGCTTTCTTT
J: TRBJ2-7; V: TRBV6-5; size: -; D: -; CDR3: CASSYLRWDNSYEQYF; DNA: TGTGCCAGCAGTTACCTACGATGGGACAACTCCTACGAGCAGTACTTC
J: TRBJ2-1; V: TRBV25-1; size: -; D: TRBD2; CDR3: CASRAGALGSYNEQFF; DNA: TGTGCCAGCAGAGCGGGAGCCCTCGGATCCTACAATGAGCAGTTCTTC
J: TRBJ2-7; V: TRBV5-1; size: -; D: -; CDR3: CASSLTWGDDHYEQYF; DNA: TGCGCCAGCAGCTTAACTTGGGGGGACGATCACTACGAGCAGTACTTC
J: TRBJ2-7; V: TRBV4-1; size: -; D: TRBD1; CDR3: CASSQKGTGDYEQYF; DNA: TGCGCCAGCAGCCAGAAGGGGACAGGGGACTACGAGCAGTACTTC
J: TRBJ2-2; V: TRBV5-5; size: -; D: -; CDR3: CASSPTERNTGELFF; DNA: TGTGCCAGCAGCCCTACGGAGAGAAACACCGGGGAGCTGTTTTTT
J: TRBJ2-2; V: TRBV2; size: -; D: -; CDR3: CASGQSSNTGELFF; DNA: TGTGCCAGCGGGCAATCTTCGAACACCGGGGAGCTGTTTTTT
J: TRBJ2-3; V: TRBV14; size: -; D: -; CDR3: CASSQGSDTQYF; DNA: TGTGCCAGCAGCCAGGGCTCAGATACGCAGTATTTT
J: TRBJ1-3; V: TRBV7-9; size: -; D: -; CDR3: CASSHGLNSGNTIYF; DNA: TGTGCCAGCAGCCACGGACTCAACTCTGGAAACACCATATATTTT
J: TRBJ2-4; V: TRBV18; size: -; D: TRBD2; CDR3: CASSPKNGGGRNIQYF; DNA: TGTGCCAGCTCACCCAAAAACGGGGGGGGGCGAAACATTCAGTACTTC
J: TRBJ2-5; V: TRBV10-2; size: -; D: -; CDR3: CASSEDPSETQYF; DNA: TGCGCCAGCAGTGAGGACCCTAGCGAGACCCAGTACTTC
J: TRBJ1-1; V: TRBV13; size: few; D: -; CDR3: CASSVGQLNTEAFF; DNA: TGTGCCAGCAGCGTTGGACAGTTGAACACTGAAGCTTTCTTT
J: TRBJ1-1; V: TRBV7-3; size: few; D: -; CDR3: CASSQARDEAFF; DNA: TGTGCCAGCAGCCAAGCACGGGATGAAGCTTTCTTT
J: TRBJ2-7; V: TRBV6-1; size: -; D: TRBD2; CDR3: CASSDPGGDYEQYF; DNA: TGTGCCAGCAGTGACCCGGGGGGGGATTACGAGCAGTACTTC